This T cell receptor (beta chain) was profiled in a study of blood T cell repertoires in COVID-19. Study as a whole: COVID-19 samples, acute and convalescent, were from the United States, Italy and Spain.

The method was immunoSEQ multiplex PCR; TCRdb's version includes in-frame clones alone and lacks a portion of them. In the table there are 130,000 or so clones, about four fifths of which are singletons. The CDR3 sequence is 13 residues long. V was cut by 5 bases and J by 5 bases, with 9 bases left in between. Germline lookup yields CDR1 LNHDA and CDR2 SQIVND (reference sequence). Sequencing used peripheral blood. This receptor was obtained from a human donor in a cohort sampled during active COVID-19. The chain joins TRBV19 to TRBJ1-4; D is ambiguous. The chain's CDR3 is CASSGPGNEKLFF. The CDR3 nucleotides are TGTGCCAGTAGTGGACCGGGGAATGAAAAACTGTTTTTT.